Below, 23 T cell receptor beta chains from the same sample are listed, as sequenced in a study of tumor-infiltrating lymphocytes in primary liver carcinoma. With a constant-region primer, TCR beta cDNA was made from approximately 510 ng of total RNA. Each TCR beta library was derived from three nested multiplex PCR rounds that employed slightly modified ARM-PCR. Researchers ran the first two PCR rounds for around 10 cycles each with TRBV1-TRBV30 forward primers and a C-beta reverse primer. Using its own MiXCR run on the multiplex PCR reads, TCRdb lists one record per CDR3 protein. The sample consists of about 310,000 distinct CDR3 sequences, about three fifths of them appearing once. Researchers drew blood RNA from unsorted whole blood and extracted germline DNA as well. Sequencing was carried out using peripheral blood. All receptors come from a young woman with primary liver carcinoma and hepatitis B virus infection.

On this clonotype: No conserved phenylalanine or tryptophan ends this CDR3, so it is likely a read error. The gene calls are TRBV6-5 and TRBJ2-3; no clear D gene. CDR3 length equals 17 residues. The germline gives CDR1 MNHEY, CDR2 SVGAGI. V was pared by 5 bases and J by 2 bases, with 20 bases between. CDR3 DNA sequence: TGTGCCAGCAGTCCTACCCTGTCCCGTGCTATCACAGATACGCAGTATTCT. The encoded protein is CASSPTLSRAITDTQYS.

There are a few counts of this clonotype. CDR3: CASSHSREQYF. The CDR3, as DNA: TGTGCCAGCAGCCATTCGAGGGAGCAGTACTTC. The rearrangement uses TRBV14 and TRBJ2-7; D remains ambiguous. V was trimmed by 3 bases and J by 7 bases, leaving 7 bases between them. CDR1 is SGHDN and CDR2 is FVKESK in the germline V gene. The CDR3 has 11 residues. The full variable domain, with the rest looked up from reference TRBV14 and TRBJ2-7, is EAGVTQFPSHSVIEKGQTVTLRCDPISGHDNLYWYRRVMGKEIKFLLHFVKESKQDESGMPNNRFLAERTGGTYSTLKVQPAELEDSGVYFCASSHSREQYFGPGTRLTVT.

CDR3: CASSHSTGASVDSGAFF. CDR3 nucleotides: TGTGCCAGCAGCCATTCCACCGGGGCTTCCGTCGATAGTGGAGCTTTCTTT. The rearrangement links TRBV4-2 to TRBJ1-1; possible D gene TRBD1, 5 bases. Trimming cost V 3 bases and J 10 bases, with 27 bases left between them. The CDR3 has 17 amino acids. CDR1 LGHNA and CDR2 YNFKEQ come from the germline V gene.

Concerning this clonotype: Possible read error: a much larger clone is one base away. The CDR3 DNA follows: TGTGCCAGCAGCCCCGGGGGCGGCTATGGCTACATCTTC. Translating it yields CASSPGGGYGYIF. This chain links TRBV6-5 with TRBJ1-2; a possible D gene is TRBD1 (6 bases). The CDR3 is 13 residues long. In germline, CDR1 is MNHEY, CDR2 SVGAGI.

This clonotype was observed at least ten times. CDR3 coding DNA: TGCAGTACCCGGGCGTCCGCGGGGGGCACCGGGGAGCTGTTTTTT. Amino acid sequence: CSTRASAGGTGELFF. This chain links TRBV29-1 with TRBJ2-2; the match to TRBD2 covers 8 bases. This CDR3 region has 15 residues. The germline CDR1 and CDR2 sequences are SQVTM and ANQGSEA.

Concerning this clonotype itself: Its ends do not fully match the called genes, so a read error is possible. This rearrangement joins TRBV29-1 to TRBJ2-2; D perhaps matches TRBD1 (6 bases). Germline V gene data show CDR1 as SQVTM and CDR2 as ANQGSEA. The CDR3 is made up of 15 amino acids. The CDR3 DNA reads as TGCAGCATTGGCAACAGGGCCCCTAACATCGGGGAGCTGTTTTTT. Translated: CSIGNRAPNIGELFF.

This rearrangement joins TRBV6-5 to TRBJ1-6, with 7 nucleotides matching TRBD1. The CDR3 is 15 amino acids. V shed 2 bases and J 7 bases; nucleotides not matched to a gene: 5. CDR1 is MNHEY and CDR2 is SVGAGI in the germline V gene. CDR3 DNA sequence: TGTGCCAGCAGTTACGTCCGGGACAGAAATTCACCCCTCCACTTT. It yields the protein CASSYVRDRNSPLHF.

The CDR3 DNA reads as TGTGCCAGCAGTTTATACGGCCCCTACGAGCAGTACTTC. Translation: CASSLYGPYEQYF. The V call is TRBV12-3 or TRBV12-4, the J call TRBJ2-7; no clear D gene. The CDR3 totals 13 residues. The V end lost 2 bases, the J end lost 2 bases, and 7 bases lay between the germline ends.

Note on this clonotype: A much bigger clone sits one base away, suggesting this may be a read error. The J gene is TRBJ2-7, the V gene TRBV6-2 or TRBV6-3; D perhaps matches TRBD1 (6 bases). The germline V gene encodes CDR1 MNHEY and CDR2 SVGEGT. CDR3 size: 15 residues. DNA of the CDR3: TGTGCCAGCAGATCCCGACAGGAGATGACCTACGAGCGGTACTTC. Encoded protein: CASRSRQEMTYERYF.

As regards this clonotype: Since no conserved phenylalanine or tryptophan closes the CDR3, a read error is the likely cause. The CDR3 DNA reads TGTGCCAGTTGGGGGACTAGCGGGAGCGGAGGGTACGAGCAGTACTTA. The encoded protein is CASWGTSGSGGYEQYL. The V call is TRBV28, the J call TRBJ2-7; 14 nucleotides agree with TRBD2. The germline gives CDR1 MDHEN, CDR2 SYDVKM. The CDR3 spans 16 residues. V shed 9 bases, J shed 4 bases, and the junction held 11 bases outside the gene matches.

Note on this clonotype: This is likely a read error, given that the CDR3 carries no conserved phenylalanine or tryptophan at its end. V usage is TRBV20-1 and J usage is TRBJ2-2; D ambiguous. CDR3 length: 13 residues. Trimming removed 2 bases at V and 0 bases at J, with 4 bases between. Per germline, CDR1 DFQATT and CDR2 SNEGSKA (reference sequence). The CDR3 is CSARRTNTGELFL. CDR3 sequence (DNA): TGCAGTGCTAGACGCACGAACACCGGGGAGCTGTTTCTT.

This clonotype showed up just a few times. A much larger clone differs from this one at a single base, so this may be a read error. The chain has TRBV11-2 and TRBJ2-7; 11 nucleotides line up with TRBD1. CDR1 and CDR2 from the germline V gene are SGHAT and FQNNGV. This CDR3 has 16 residues. CDR3 sequence: CTSSLGWGTGGYEQYF. CDR3 sequence (DNA): TGTACCAGCAGCTTAGGGTGGGGGACAGGGGGCTACGAGCAGTACTTC.

Details on this clonotype: Possible read error: a much larger clone is one base away. The chain carries TRBV6-1 and TRBJ2-7, with 9 bases identical to TRBD1. The germline gives CDR1 MNHNS, CDR2 SASEGT. The CDR3 is 14 amino acids. CDR3 sequence reads: CASSAGTGFDDQYF. The CDR3 nucleotides are TGTGCCAGCAGCGCCGGGACAGGGTTTGACGATCAGTACTTC.

The rearrangement uses TRBV30 and TRBJ1-5, with 8 bases that match TRBD1. Looked up from germline, CDR1 is GTSNPN and CDR2 is SVGIG (reference sequence). The CDR3 is made up of 15 amino acids. The J segment lost 1 base and the V segment lost 3 bases, leaving 5 bases of the junction unmatched. Written as DNA, the CDR3 is TGTGCCTGGAGCAAGACAGGGGTGAGCAATCAGCCCCAGCATTTT. This sequence encodes CAWSKTGVSNQPQHF.

As concerns this clonotype: One junction end disagrees with the germline gene, perhaps due to a read error. This rearrangement joins TRBV29-1 to TRBJ2-3; 10 bases line up with TRBD2. The CDR3 runs to 16 residues. Germline-derived CDR1 and CDR2 are SQVTM and ANQGSEA. In nucleotides, the CDR3 is TGCAGCGTTGGTCGGCTAGCGGGAGACCTTACAGATATGCAGTATTTT. It yields the protein CSVGRLAGDLTDMQYF.

As regards this clonotype: This may arise from a read error, as a much more abundant clone is one base away. The conserved phenylalanine or tryptophan is not found at the CDR3 terminus, so this likely reflects a read error. The chain couples TRBV6-1 to TRBJ2-7; no definite D call. The CDR3 has 12 amino acids. The germline V and J ends were trimmed by 0 bases and 3 bases, with 3 bases remaining between them. Germline V gene lookup returns CDR1 MNHNS and CDR2 SASEGT. The CDR3 loop is CASSEAHYEQYS. The DNA of the CDR3 is TGTGCCAGCAGTGAAGCGCACTACGAGCAGTACTCC.

This clonotype appeared once. An end of the junction differs from the germline gene, which may be a read error. This chain uses TRBV29-1 with TRBJ1-1; a weak D match, TRBD1 (6 bases). The V gene's germline CDR1 is SQVTM and CDR2 ANQGSEA. This CDR3 is 13 amino acids long. This CDR3 is CRVRLSGDTEASF. As DNA, the CDR3 is TGCAGAGTTAGGTTGTCAGGGGACACTGAAGCTTCCTTT.

The rearrangement joins TRBV28 to TRBJ1-1, with D hard to call. The CDR3 has 13 residues. The V gene's germline CDR1 is MDHEN and CDR2 SYDVKM. The V end lost 6 bases, the J end lost 7 bases, and 15 bases lay between the germline ends. This chain's CDR3 is CASRLPLWDEAFF. The CDR3 nucleotides are TGTGCCAGCAGGTTACCCTTGTGGGATGAAGCTTTCTTT.

This clonotype was found a few times. J is TRBJ2-5 and V is TRBV6-2 or TRBV6-3; the D is unclear. The CDR3 contains 14 residues. V was clipped by 9 bases and J by 4 bases, with 18 bases between them. Per the germline V gene, CDR1 is MNHEY and CDR2 is SVGEGT. The DNA of the CDR3 is TGTGCCAGTAGGGCAGGTGGTTTTGGAGAGACCCAGTACTTC. This sequence encodes CASRAGGFGETQYF.

In regard to this clonotype: This may stem from a read error, because a much larger clone lies one nucleotide away. This chain uses TRBV4-3 with TRBJ2-7; D remains unclear. The CDR3 covers 15 residues. Germline assignment: CDR1 LGHNA and CDR2 YSLEER. Trimming shortened V by 0 bases and J by 2 bases, and 11 bases separated the two germline ends. The DNA for the CDR3 is TGCGCCAGCAGCCAAGATGTGGGGAACCCCTACGAGCAGTACTTC. It codes for CASSQDVGNPYEQYF.

In the case of this clonotype: This may arise from a read error, as a much more abundant clone is one base away. The gene calls are TRBV10-2 and TRBJ2-5; D is possibly TRBD1 (6 bases). V shed 10 bases and J shed 5 bases, with 23 bases lying between them. From germline, CDR1 is WSHSY and CDR2 SAAADI. This CDR3 has 15 residues. The CDR3 protein is CAIKGDTARGETQYF. The CDR3 coding sequence is TGCGCCATAAAAGGGGACACCGCAAGAGGGGAGACCCAGTACTTC.

This clonotype was recorded many times. The chain is built from TRBV6-1 and TRBJ2-5; TRBD2 agrees at 16 bases. The CDR3 consists of 16 residues. CDR1 MNHNS and CDR2 SASEGT come from the germline V gene. The V segment lost 7 bases and the J segment 5 bases; nucleotides outside the gene matches: 7. The CDR3: CASIPGTSGRVETQYF. The CDR3 DNA follows: TGTGCCAGCATTCCCGGGACTAGCGGGAGGGTGGAGACCCAGTACTTC.

This clonotype was seen a handful of times. The chain uses TRBV5-1 and TRBJ1-1, with D possibly being TRBD1 (6 bases). The germline V and J ends were trimmed by 4 bases and 7 bases, with 14 bases remaining between them. Germline V CDR1 and CDR2: SGHRS, YFSETQ. The CDR3 loop spans 13 amino acids. DNA for the CDR3: TGCGCCAGCAGCGTCGGGACAAACGTTGAAGCTTTCTTT. This codes for CASSVGTNVEAFF.